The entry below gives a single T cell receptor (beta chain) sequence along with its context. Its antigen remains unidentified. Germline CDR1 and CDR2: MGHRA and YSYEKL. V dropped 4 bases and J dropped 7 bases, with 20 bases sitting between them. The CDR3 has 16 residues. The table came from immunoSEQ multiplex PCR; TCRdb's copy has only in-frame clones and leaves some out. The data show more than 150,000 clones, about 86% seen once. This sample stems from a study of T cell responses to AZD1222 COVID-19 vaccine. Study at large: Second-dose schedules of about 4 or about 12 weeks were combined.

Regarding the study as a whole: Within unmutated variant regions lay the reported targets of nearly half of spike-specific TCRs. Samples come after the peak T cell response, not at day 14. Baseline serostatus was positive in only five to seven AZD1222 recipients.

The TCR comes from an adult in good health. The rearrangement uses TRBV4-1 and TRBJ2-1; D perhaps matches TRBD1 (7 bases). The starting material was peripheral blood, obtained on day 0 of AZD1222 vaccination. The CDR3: CASSPTPGGYSNEQFF. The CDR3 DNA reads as TGCGCCAGCAGCCCTACTCCAGGGGGGTATTCGAATGAGCAGTTCTTC.